The 32 T cell receptor beta chains given below trace back to one sample, sequenced in a study of regulatory T cells in long-lasting Graves disease. Time point indicated: persistent/refractory GD, antithyroid drugs over 5 years with positive TRAb. The TCR library was made from RNA that had been extracted from PBMCs in TRIzol. Arm-PCR of CDR3 regions and iRepertoire HTBI primers were the basis on which TCR beta libraries were built. MiXCR, run by TCRdb on the multiplex PCR reads, gives a single entry per CDR3 protein. The sample records about 470,000 distinct CDR3 sequences, under 25% being singletons. Sequences were derived from peripheral blood mononuclear cells (PBMCs), sampled when the disease was refractory, from a patient treated with antithyroid drugs. The receptors derive from a female donor with Graves disease.

Remarks on this clonotype: A clone one base away is much larger, so this may be a read error. V and J are TRBV11-2 and TRBJ1-1; 7 bases match TRBD1. The CDR3 loop spans 14 amino acids. V dropped 3 bases and J dropped 7; count of bases not matched to a gene: 8. CDR1 is SGHAT, CDR2 FQNNGV, per germline. The CDR3 loop is CASSFTEGGIEAFF. In nucleotides, the CDR3 is TGTGCCAGCAGCTTTACCGAAGGGGGCATTGAAGCTTTCTTT.

With regard to this clonotype: This may arise from a read error, as a much more abundant clone is one base away. The CDR3 sequence: CATRGEVMNTEAFF. CDR3 DNA sequence: TGTGCCACCAGGGGCGAGGTCATGAACACTGAAGCTTTCTTT. V is TRBV10-3 and J is TRBJ1-1; possible D gene TRBD1, 6 bases. Germline CDR1 and CDR2: ENHRY and SYGVKD. The CDR3 runs to 14 residues. Trimming pared 10 bases from V and 0 bases from J, leaving 15 bases between.

This clonotype has only a few counts. The CDR3 sequence is CSAPSEGFSGNTIYF. The DNA for the CDR3 is TGCAGTGCCCCCAGCGAGGGCTTCTCTGGAAACACCATATATTTT. This chain links TRBV20-1 with TRBJ1-3; D uncertain. Trimming took 6 bases from V and 0 from J, leaving 15 bases between them. The CDR3 is 15 amino acids. Germline CDR1 reads DFQATT; CDR2 reads SNEGSKA (reference sequence).

The genes are TRBV7-6 and TRBJ2-7, with 10 bases lining up with TRBD2. The CDR3 contains 16 residues. The germline gives CDR1 SGHVS, CDR2 FNYEAQ. V was clipped by 3 bases and J by 7 bases; unmatched bases: 12. The CDR3 here is CASSFKAGGPSGEQYF. CDR3 bases: TGTGCCAGCAGCTTCAAAGCGGGAGGGCCGAGTGGGGAGCAGTACTTC.

This clonotype was seen only a few times. This chain joins TRBV25-1 and TRBJ1-2, with D unresolved. The CDR3 length is 13 residues. Germline-derived CDR1 and CDR2 are MGHDK and SYGVNS. V lost 1 base and J lost 1, with 4 bases in between. CDR3 sequence reads: CASSESDNYGYTF. CDR3 sequence (DNA): TGTGCCAGCAGTGAATCCGATAACTATGGCTACACCTTC.

This clonotype was observed many times. The V and J genes are TRBV29-1 and TRBJ2-6; 7 nucleotides match TRBD2. The CDR3 contains 15 residues. Unmatched junction bases numbered 4, after V lost 5 bases and J lost 0 bases. Germline values: CDR1 SQVTM, CDR2 ANQGSEA. The CDR3 spells CSVMGGSSGANVLTF. The CDR3 coding sequence is TGCAGCGTTATGGGGGGGAGCTCTGGGGCCAACGTCCTGACTTTC.

The V call is TRBV20-1, the J call TRBJ2-2; TRBD1 matches 10 bases. CDR3 length: 20 amino acids. Germline V gene data show CDR1 as DFQATT and CDR2 as SNEGSKA (reference sequence). The V and J ends lost 1 base and 1 base, in that order; junction bases with no gene match: 15. The CDR3 here is CSARVAAGQGRLGNTGELFF. The CDR3 nucleotides are TGCAGTGCTAGAGTCGCGGCGGGACAGGGGCGGTTAGGGAACACCGGGGAGCTGTTTTTT.

The chain carries TRBV4-3 and TRBJ1-1; D unresolved. V shed 1 base and J shed 1 base, with 10 bases lying between them. Germline values: CDR1 LGHNA, CDR2 YSLEER. CDR3 size: 15 residues. The CDR3 coding sequence is TGCGCCAGCAGCCAAGGGTGGAGGGAGAACACTGAAGCTTTCTTT. This translates into CASSQGWRENTEAFF.

This chain connects TRBV3-1 to TRBJ2-7, with D possibly TRBD1 on 6 matching bases. V was shortened by 1 base and J by 5 bases, with 12 bases between the two germline ends. The germline V gene has CDR1 LGHDT and CDR2 YNNKEL (reference sequence). The CDR3 has 14 amino acids. The CDR3: CASSQVQGRHEQYF. CDR3 nucleotide sequence: TGTGCCAGCAGCCAAGTACAGGGACGCCACGAGCAGTACTTC.

This clonotype showed up many times. This chain joins TRBV6-1 and TRBJ2-5, with TRBD2 matching over 10 bases. Looked up from germline, CDR1 is MNHNS and CDR2 is SASEGT. J lost 1 base, V lost 8 bases, and 10 bases had no gene match. There are 16 residues in the CDR3. The CDR3 sequence: CASLGASGSRQETQYF. As DNA, the CDR3 is TGTGCCAGCCTCGGGGCTAGCGGGAGTCGCCAAGAGACCCAGTACTTC.

In this sample, this clonotype turned up a few times. The V call is TRBV4-3, the J call TRBJ1-4; D is unclear. This CDR3 is built from 17 residues. CDR1 is LGHNA and CDR2 is YSLEER in the germline V gene. Trimming took off 0 bases at V and 0 bases at J, with 11 bases between the two ends. The CDR3 here is CASSQDPDTPTNEKLFF. The CDR3 DNA follows: TGCGCCAGCAGCCAAGACCCGGATACTCCAACTAATGAAAAACTGTTTTTT.

This clonotype came up many times. This chain links TRBV5-6 with TRBJ1-2; D remains ambiguous. V shed 0 bases and J shed 8 bases, with 17 bases lying between them. The germline CDR1 and CDR2 sequences are SGHDT and YYEEEE. CDR3 length: 15 residues. CDR3 residues: CASSLEGSSFWGYTF. The DNA of the CDR3 is TGTGCCAGCAGCTTGGAAGGCTCGTCCTTTTGGGGCTACACCTTC.

This clonotype showed up many times. The CDR3 sequence is CASGFEVGPNTGELFF. For the CDR3, the DNA is TGTGCTAGTGGTTTTGAAGTGGGACCTAACACCGGGGAGCTGTTTTTT. This chain joins TRBV12-5 and TRBJ2-2; D possibly matches TRBD1 or TRBD2 (5 bases each). Deletions cut 3 bases from V and 2 bases from J, with 13 bases between. CDR3 size: 16 residues. Germline CDR1 reads LGHNT; CDR2 reads FRNRAP.

In its sample, this clonotype was seen a few times. The rearrangement uses TRBV20-1 and TRBJ1-5; 8 bases are shared with TRBD1. There are 14 residues in the CDR3. Germline CDR1 is DFQATT and CDR2 is SNEGSKA (reference sequence). The J segment lost 11 bases and the V segment lost 5 bases, leaving 14 bases of the junction unmatched. In DNA form, the CDR3 reads TGCAGTGCTGTCTCCGGGACAGGATTGGCAGCCCAGCATTTT. It specifies CSAVSGTGLAAQHF.

The chain links TRBV6-2 or TRBV6-3 to TRBJ2-1, with 8 bases matching TRBD1. V shed 0 bases, J shed 6 bases, and the junction held 7 bases outside the gene matches. This CDR3 region has 16 residues. The germline CDR1 and CDR2 sequences are MNHEY and SVGEGT. CDR3 protein: CASSYSITGGRNEQFF. DNA for the CDR3: TGTGCCAGCAGTTACTCGATAACAGGGGGGCGCAATGAGCAGTTCTTC.

This clonotype was seen only a few times. The chain recombines TRBV4-3 with TRBJ1-6, with D uncertain. The CDR3 runs to 15 residues. Trimming removed 0 bases at V and 6 bases at J, with 9 bases between. The germline gives CDR1 LGHNA, CDR2 YSLEER. CDR3 sequence (DNA): TGCGCCAGCAGCCAAGATGGAGGGAGTAATTCACCCCTCCACTTT. Protein: CASSQDGGSNSPLHF.

The chain has TRBV5-1 and TRBJ2-7, with 8 nucleotides matching TRBD1. CDR1 and CDR2 (germline): SGHRS, YFSETQ. With V trimmed by 4 bases and J by 2 bases, 8 bases remained unmatched. The CDR3 runs to 15 residues. The CDR3 loop is CASSTTETGAYEQYF. The CDR3 bases are TGCGCCAGCAGCACCACCGAGACAGGGGCCTACGAGCAGTACTTC.

This clonotype was seen repeatedly, ten times or more. The chain recombines TRBV29-1 with TRBJ2-2; TRBD1 aligns across 10 bases. Germline assignment: CDR1 SQVTM and CDR2 ANQGSEA. The junction had 9 bases not matched to a gene; V was cut back by 7 bases and J by 7 bases. This CDR3 spans 14 amino acids. The CDR3 loop is CSAATGGDIGELFF. The CDR3 region has the DNA TGCAGCGCTGCGACAGGGGGCGACATCGGGGAGCTGTTTTTT.

This clonotype was found a few times. The chain combines TRBV7-6 with TRBJ1-1, with D hard to call. Germline CDR1 is SGHVS and CDR2 is FNYEAQ. This CDR3 spans 12 amino acids. V gave up 5 bases and J gave up 7 bases, with 11 bases separating them. CDR3 sequence (DNA): TGTGCCAGCAGCCCGGACGGCTATGAAGCTTTCTTT. Translating gives CASSPDGYEAFF.

This clonotype has a count of ten or more. J is TRBJ2-5 and V is TRBV11-2, with TRBD2 as a possible D gene (6 bases). Looked up from germline, CDR1 is SGHAT and CDR2 is FQNNGV. The CDR3 is 14 residues long. Trimming stripped 5 bases from V and 5 bases from J, with 15 bases between. The CDR3 sequence: CASSHWGDSETQYF. The CDR3 bases are TGTGCCAGCAGCCACTGGGGGGATAGTGAGACCCAGTACTTC.

This clonotype was recorded a few times. The chain links TRBV20-1 to TRBJ2-7; 8 bases line up with TRBD2. With 5 bases clipped from V and 0 bases from J, the junction kept 9 bases outside the gene matches. The CDR3 has 15 amino acids. Germline CDR1 DFQATT, CDR2 SNEGSKA (reference sequence). As DNA, the CDR3 is TGCAGTGCTCCCACGGGAGGGCCAGTCTCCTACGAGCAGTACTTC. Its translation: CSAPTGGPVSYEQYF.

The J gene is TRBJ2-4, the V gene TRBV20-1, with 7 bases lining up with TRBD1. The germline CDR1 and CDR2 sequences are DFQATT and SNEGSKA (reference sequence). J lost 1 base, V lost 2 bases, and 5 bases had no gene match. The CDR3 length is 15 residues. The CDR3 region has the DNA TGCAGTGCTAGAAGTTCACAGGGGGCCAAAAACATTCAGTACTTC. Its translation is CSARSSQGAKNIQYF.

Many counts were recorded for this clonotype. The J gene is TRBJ2-5, the V gene TRBV2; 7 nucleotides line up with TRBD1. CDR3 length equals 15 residues. The germline V gene has CDR1 SNHLY and CDR2 FYNNEI. Trimming at V came to 1 base and at J to 3 bases, leaving 5 bases not matched to a gene. CDR3 sequence reads: CASSEGGGREETQYF. The CDR3 region has the DNA TGTGCCAGCAGTGAAGGAGGGGGCAGGGAAGAGACCCAGTACTTC.

The gene calls are TRBV27 and TRBJ2-2; 8 positions agree with TRBD1. The germline CDR1 and CDR2 sequences are MNHEY and SMNVEV (reference sequence). With 3 bases clipped from V and 1 base from J, the junction kept 7 bases outside the gene matches. This CDR3 has 17 residues. The CDR3 loop reads CASSFRTGYGNTGELFF. Here the CDR3 DNA reads TGTGCCAGCAGTTTTAGGACAGGGTACGGGAACACCGGGGAGCTGTTTTTT.

This chain joins TRBV19 and TRBJ1-1; D unresolved. The CDR3 sequence is 13 residues long. Germline CDR1 is LNHDA and CDR2 is SQIVND (reference sequence). Between the trimmed V and J ends, which lost 6 bases and 5 bases, there was a span of 13 bases. The CDR3 DNA is TGTGCCAGTAGCCTGAGTAGTGAAACTGAAGCTTTCTTT. Its translation is CASSLSSETEAFF.

This chain joins TRBV28 and TRBJ2-1; D call uncertain. V lost 7 bases to trimming and J lost 3 bases, with 4 bases between them. The CDR3 runs to 11 residues. CDR1 is MDHEN, CDR2 SYDVKM, per germline. The DNA for the CDR3 is TGTGCCAGCACCCACTACAATGAGCAGTTCTTC. This sequence encodes CASTHYNEQFF.

The sample holds a few counts of this clonotype. The genes are TRBV7-3 and TRBJ1-1; D unresolved. CDR1 is SGHTA and CDR2 is FQGTGA in the germline V gene. This CDR3 spans 13 amino acids. The germline V and J ends were trimmed by 6 bases and 1 base, with 9 bases remaining between them. The CDR3 spells CASRHTTNTEAFF. CDR3 DNA: TGTGCCAGCAGACACACAACGAACACTGAAGCTTTCTTT.

In its sample, this clonotype was seen many times. The chain carries TRBV7-3 and TRBJ1-1; the D is unclear. Germline CDR1 is SGHTA and CDR2 is FQGTGA. The germline V and J ends were trimmed by 3 bases and 0 bases, with 11 bases remaining between them. The CDR3 sequence is 15 residues long. CDR3 in DNA: TGTGCCAGCAGCTTGACTACAGTCCTGAACACTGAAGCTTTCTTT. Its protein product is CASSLTTVLNTEAFF.

The chain carries TRBV29-1 and TRBJ2-2, with 10 bases fitting TRBD1. V dropped 2 bases and J dropped 3; count of bases not matched to a gene: 6. Germline V gives CDR1 SQVTM, CDR2 ANQGSEA. The CDR3 is 16 amino acids. CDR3 residues: CSVERLGTGDTGELFF. The CDR3 coding sequence is TGCAGCGTTGAACGGTTGGGGACAGGGGACACCGGGGAGCTGTTTTTT.

Note on this clonotype: This may come from a read error, since a much larger clone is one base off. The CDR3 DNA reads as TGTGCCACCTTATCCTTGTTAGGGACAGGGGGCTACGAGCGGTACTTC. Translating gives CATLSLLGTGGYERYF. J is TRBJ2-7 and V is TRBV10-3, with 12 positions matching TRBD1. Germline lookup yields CDR1 ENHRY and CDR2 SYGVKD. The CDR3 covers 16 residues.

J is TRBJ1-1 and V is TRBV5-5; TRBD1 aligns across 9 bases. The CDR3 consists of 14 residues. Germline trimming cut 3 bases from V and 10 bases from J; bases unmatched to any gene: 10. Germline V gene lookup returns CDR1 SGHKS and CDR2 YYEKEE (reference sequence). CDR3 loop: CASSSRPGQGSAFF. Here the CDR3 DNA reads TGTGCCAGCAGCTCGAGACCGGGACAGGGATCAGCTTTCTTT.

The V and J genes are TRBV5-1 and TRBJ2-7, with D perhaps TRBD2 (5 bases). Germline CDR1 and CDR2: SGHRS and YFSETQ. This CDR3 is 13 amino acids long. The germline V and J ends were trimmed by 5 bases and 0 bases, with 9 bases remaining between them. The chain's CDR3 is CASRRVVSYEQYF. CDR3 sequence (DNA): TGCGCCAGCAGGAGGGTCGTCTCCTACGAGCAGTACTTC.